These 22 T cell receptor beta chains came from one sample sequenced in a study of cytomegalovirus exposure and HLA in healthy donors (dated by TCRdb to about 2017). To prepare the library, the immunoSEQ multiplex PCR assay was applied. The multiplex PCR relied on a mix of 60 forward primers for TCR Vbeta segments and 13 reverse primers for TCR Jbeta segments. TCRdb holds this immuneACCESS table with in-frame rearrangements only. Some clones are missing; in checked studies, unresolved V genes explain under half, and the rest has no known cause. Recorded for this sample are 100,000 to 150,000 clones; roughly 78% of them occurred a single time. Clones ranked in the top ten supply 5% to 6.5% of the sample. Material for sequencing was PBMCs. These receptors were taken from a man aged 25-45 years in good health and CMV-seronegative.

The chain recombines TRBV7-2 with TRBJ2-3, with 9 positions matching TRBD2. Trimming took 4 bases from V and 3 from J; bases not matched to a gene: 8. Germline CDR1 is SGHTA and CDR2 is FQGNSA. This CDR3 region has 16 residues. The CDR3 DNA reads TGTGCCAGCAGCTACCTCGGGCTAGCGGGAACAGATACGCAGTATTTT. Its protein product is CASSYLGLAGTDTQYF.

The V call is TRBV13, the J call TRBJ2-7, with 7 bases matching TRBD1. CDR1 PRHDT and CDR2 FYEKMQ come from the germline V gene (reference sequence). The J segment lost 2 bases and the V segment lost 1 base, leaving 5 bases of the junction unmatched. CDR3 length equals 15 residues. The CDR3 reads CASSLARDRPYEQYF. CDR3 DNA sequence: TGTGCCAGCAGCTTAGCCCGGGACAGACCCTACGAGCAGTACTTC.

This clone was recorded once. This chain joins TRBV9 and TRBJ2-1; 8 bases are shared with TRBD2. From germline, CDR1 is SGDLS and CDR2 YYNGEE. The CDR3 extends over 15 amino acids. J was trimmed by 2 bases and V by 0 bases; bases with no gene match: 1. The CDR3 bases are TGTGCCAGCAGCGTAGGCGGGAGGACCTACAATGAGCAGTTCTTC. It is translated as CASSVGGRTYNEQFF.

The chain couples TRBV27 to TRBJ1-2, with 10 bases matching TRBD1. Per germline, CDR1 MNHEY and CDR2 SMNVEV (reference sequence). This CDR3 has 14 residues. The ends lost 7 bases at V and 8 bases at J; junction bases unmatched: 10. The CDR3 sequence is CASTTGTGEGGYTF. CDR3 bases: TGTGCCAGCACCACTGGGACAGGGGAGGGAGGCTACACCTTC.

This clone was observed a few times. The V and J genes are TRBV18 and TRBJ1-5, with a possible D match to TRBD1 (6 bases). V was shortened by 3 bases and J by 5 bases, with 8 bases between the two germline ends. The CDR3 is 13 residues long. Looked up from germline, CDR1 is KGHSH and CDR2 is LQKENI. This CDR3 reads CASSPKGDQPQHF. DNA of the CDR3: TGTGCCAGCTCACCCAAGGGGGATCAGCCCCAGCATTTT. The full variable domain, in which reference TRBV18 and TRBJ1-5 provide the parts outside the CDR3, is NAGVMQNPRHLVRRRGQEARLRCSPMKGHSHVYWYRQLPEEGLKFMVYLQKENIIDESGMPKERFSAEFPKEGPSILRIQQVVRGDSAAYFCASSPKGDQPQHFGDGTRLSIL.

The J gene is TRBJ1-1, the V gene TRBV6-5, with a possible D match to TRBD1 (5 bases). The CDR3 contains 11 residues. V was trimmed by 8 bases and J by 7 bases, leaving 11 bases between them. Per the germline V gene, CDR1 is MNHEY and CDR2 is SVGAGI. The CDR3 region is CASREGSEAFF. DNA for the CDR3: TGTGCCAGCCGGGAGGGGAGTGAAGCTTTCTTT.

The rearrangement joins TRBV4-1 to TRBJ2-7; D ambiguous. The CDR3 length is 15 residues. The V end lost 3 bases, the J end lost 2 bases, and 14 bases lay between the germline ends. CDR1 is MGHRA, CDR2 YSYEKL, per germline. CDR3 DNA sequence: TGCGCCAGCAGCCACCTTGACACAGACCCCTACGAGCAGTACTTC. Translating it yields CASSHLDTDPYEQYF.

The chain joins TRBV30 to TRBJ1-5, with 7 bases fitting TRBD1. With V trimmed by 4 bases and J by 0 bases, 6 bases remained unmatched. Germline V lookup: CDR1 GTSNPN, CDR2 SVGIG (reference sequence). The CDR3 loop spans 15 amino acids. The CDR3, as DNA: TGTGCCTGGAACAATAGACAGGGTAGCAATCAGCCCCAGCATTTT. Protein product: CAWNNRQGSNQPQHF.

The CDR3 here is CASSAAPGQLVEQYF. Written as DNA, the CDR3 is TGCGCCAGCAGCGCGGCGCCGGGACAGCTCGTCGAGCAGTACTTC. The chain combines TRBV5-1 with TRBJ2-7, with TRBD1 matching over 7 bases. Germline assignment: CDR1 SGHRS and CDR2 YFSETQ. Unmatched junction bases numbered 13, after V lost 4 bases and J lost 6 bases. The CDR3 has 15 amino acids.

This chain links TRBV7-9 with TRBJ2-1; weak D call: TRBD2 (5 bases). This CDR3 spans 16 amino acids. CDR1 and CDR2 from the germline V gene are SEHNR and FQNEAQ (reference sequence). V was clipped by 5 bases and J by 5 bases, with 19 bases between them. The CDR3 sequence: CASSPNREPPHNEQFF. The CDR3 region has the DNA TGTGCCAGCAGCCCCAACCGGGAACCCCCCCACAATGAGCAGTTCTTC.

The chain uses TRBV2 and TRBJ2-1; 12 bases fit TRBD2. Unmatched junction bases numbered 11, after V lost 11 bases and J lost 6 bases. There are 15 residues in the CDR3. In germline, CDR1 is SNHLY, CDR2 FYNNEI. This chain's CDR3 is CAAQTSGRGINEQFF. CDR3 DNA: TGTGCCGCCCAGACTAGCGGGAGAGGAATCAATGAGCAGTTCTTC.

This chain links TRBV6-1 with TRBJ2-5, with 14 bases identical to TRBD2. This CDR3 spans 17 amino acids. The ends lost 2 bases at V and 2 bases at J; junction bases unmatched: 4. The germline V gene has CDR1 MNHNS and CDR2 SASEGT. The CDR3 loop reads CASSEIGTSGGQETQYF. The CDR3 DNA reads TGTGCCAGCAGTGAAATAGGGACTAGCGGGGGACAAGAGACCCAGTACTTC.

The chain employs TRBV6-5 and TRBJ2-7; 7 bases are a match to TRBD1. The CDR3 runs 13 residues. Germline lookup yields CDR1 MNHEY and CDR2 SVGAGI. V shed 8 bases and J 6 bases; nucleotides not matched to a gene: 10. The DNA of the CDR3 is TGTGCCAGCTCCCTCGACAGGGTAGCCGAGCAGTACTTC. Amino acids: CASSLDRVAEQYF.

The gene calls are TRBV2 and TRBJ1-6, with a weak D call TRBD1 (6 bases). Trimming took 4 bases from V and 3 from J, leaving 10 bases between them. This CDR3 has 15 amino acids. Germline CDR1 and CDR2: SNHLY and FYNNEI. Written as DNA, the CDR3 is TGTGCCAGCAGTGGTACAGGGAGCTATAATTCACCCCTCCACTTT. Protein: CASSGTGSYNSPLHF.

V is TRBV4-3 and J is TRBJ2-7; the match to TRBD1 covers 8 bases. Germline trimming cut 0 bases from V and 2 bases from J; bases unmatched to any gene: 6. Germline V gene sequence: CDR1 LGHNA, CDR2 YSLEER. The CDR3 extends over 16 amino acids. The CDR3 is CASSQDQGAWAYEQYF. CDR3 sequence (DNA): TGCGCCAGCAGCCAAGACCAGGGGGCGTGGGCCTACGAGCAGTACTTC.

V is TRBV4-1 and J is TRBJ2-6, with 8 positions matching TRBD1. The J segment lost 0 bases and the V segment lost 7 bases, leaving 17 bases of the junction unmatched. There are 20 residues in the CDR3. The germline gives CDR1 MGHRA, CDR2 YSYEKL. The DNA of the CDR3 is TGCGCCAGCATCGCGAATCCGGGACAGGTTAGCCACTCTGGGGCCAACGTCCTGACTTTC. It translates to CASIANPGQVSHSGANVLTF.

This chain connects TRBV9 to TRBJ2-1, with D unclear. V lost 0 bases and J 8 bases, leaving 12 bases between the germline ends. Germline V gene data show CDR1 as SGDLS and CDR2 as YYNGEE. This CDR3 has 14 residues. CDR3 sequence: CASSVAIATYEQFF. In nucleotides, the CDR3 is TGTGCCAGCAGCGTAGCGATAGCCACTTATGAGCAGTTCTTC.

The J gene is TRBJ1-6, the V gene TRBV5-1; no clear D gene. Germline values: CDR1 SGHRS, CDR2 YFSETQ. The CDR3 is 14 amino acids. Trimming shortened V by 5 bases and J by 6 bases, and 12 bases separated the two germline ends. CDR3 sequence: CASSLRLINSPLHF. The CDR3 nucleotides are TGCGCCAGCAGTCTCCGGTTGATTAATTCACCCCTCCACTTT.

The gene calls are TRBV27 and TRBJ2-3; 9 bases fit TRBD2. This CDR3 has 15 residues. The germline V gene encodes CDR1 MNHEY and CDR2 SMNVEV (reference sequence). The junction had 8 bases not matched to a gene; V was cut back by 6 bases and J by 4 bases. CDR3 protein: CASRRGTSMPDTQYF. The CDR3, as DNA: TGTGCCAGCAGACGGGGGACTAGCATGCCAGATACGCAGTATTTT.

V and J are TRBV28 and TRBJ2-7, with 8 nucleotides matching TRBD1. Germline values: CDR1 MDHEN, CDR2 SYDVKM. The CDR3 length is 15 residues. J lost 0 bases, V lost 6 bases, and 7 bases had no gene match. The CDR3, as DNA: TGTGCCAGCAGATCTACCGGGACAGGCTCCTACGAGCAGTACTTC. Translating gives CASRSTGTGSYEQYF.

The chain uses TRBV2 and TRBJ2-7, with 10 bases identical to TRBD1. The CDR3 is 15 amino acids. V lost 8 bases to trimming and J lost 1 base; unmatched junction nucleotides: 8. CDR1 is SNHLY and CDR2 is FYNNEI in the germline V gene. CDR3 loop: CASDDGTGVSYEQYF. In DNA form, the CDR3 reads TGTGCCAGCGACGACGGGACAGGGGTTTCCTACGAGCAGTACTTC.

This clone appeared a single time. The rearrangement joins TRBV5-6 to TRBJ2-7, with TRBD2 identical over 10 bases. V was pared by 2 bases and J by 7 bases, with 12 bases of the junction left unmatched. The CDR3 contains 16 residues. CDR1 SGHDT and CDR2 YYEEEE come from the germline V gene. The CDR3 is CASSFLGLAGALEQYF. The CDR3 DNA reads TGTGCCAGCAGCTTTTTAGGGCTAGCGGGAGCGTTGGAGCAGTACTTC.